This T cell receptor beta chain was sequenced during a study of blood T cell repertoires in COVID-19. Losses at the gene ends were 6 bases for V and 1 base for J; bases not matched to a gene: 7. The CDR3 loop spans 16 amino acids. Germline assignment: CDR1 SSHAT and CDR2 FNYEAQ (reference sequence). Repertoires were generated with immunoSEQ multiplex PCR, while TCRdb's copy carries only in-frame clones and drops some. The sample consists of fewer than 200,000 clones, approximately 85% of them appearing once. What was sequenced was peripheral blood. The chain has TRBV7-7 and TRBJ1-5, with 9 bases identical to TRBD1. This TCR came from a woman aged 50 to 60 with COVID-19, enrolled during active disease. CDR3 protein: CASSWDRDVSNQPQHF. CDR3 DNA: TGTGCCAGCAGTTGGGACAGGGACGTGAGCAATCAGCCCCAGCATTTT.